This T cell receptor beta chain was obtained from a study of blood T cell dynamics during melanoma immunotherapy. Documented time point: pre-treatment baseline. Patients with prior systemic cancer treatment, concomitant immunosuppressants, or other active malignancies were excluded. The CDR3 totals 15 residues. CDR1 and CDR2 from the germline V gene are SGHRS and YFSETQ. The V segment lost 0 bases and the J segment 1 base; nucleotides outside the gene matches: 4. Assay used: immunoSEQ multiplex PCR; TCRdb lists only in-frame clones, some missing. The table records about 4,900 clones, 70% to 90% of them present only once.

This clonotype was sampled from a human donor with melanoma. The chain links TRBV5-1 to TRBJ2-7, with 7 nucleotides matching TRBD1. Material: blood, obtained from a patient treated with checkpoint blockade. Written as DNA, the CDR3 is TGCGCCAGCAGCTTGGCTATGGGACAGTCCTACGAGCAGTACTTC. This translates into CASSLAMGQSYEQYF.